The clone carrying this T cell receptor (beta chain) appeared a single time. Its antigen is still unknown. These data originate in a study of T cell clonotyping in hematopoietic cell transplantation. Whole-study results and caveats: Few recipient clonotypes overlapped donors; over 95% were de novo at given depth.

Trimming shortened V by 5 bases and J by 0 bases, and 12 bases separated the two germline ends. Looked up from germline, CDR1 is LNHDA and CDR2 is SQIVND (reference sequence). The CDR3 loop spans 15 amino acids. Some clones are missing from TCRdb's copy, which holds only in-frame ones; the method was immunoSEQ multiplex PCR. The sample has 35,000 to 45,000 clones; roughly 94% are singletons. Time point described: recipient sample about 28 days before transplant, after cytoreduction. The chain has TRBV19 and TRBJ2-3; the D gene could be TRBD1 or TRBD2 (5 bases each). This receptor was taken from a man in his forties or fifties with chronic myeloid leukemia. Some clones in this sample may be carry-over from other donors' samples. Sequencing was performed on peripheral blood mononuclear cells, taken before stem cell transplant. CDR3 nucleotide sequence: TGTGCCAGTAGTCGGGACGCCCGAAGCACAGATACGCAGTATTTT. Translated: CASSRDARSTDTQYF.